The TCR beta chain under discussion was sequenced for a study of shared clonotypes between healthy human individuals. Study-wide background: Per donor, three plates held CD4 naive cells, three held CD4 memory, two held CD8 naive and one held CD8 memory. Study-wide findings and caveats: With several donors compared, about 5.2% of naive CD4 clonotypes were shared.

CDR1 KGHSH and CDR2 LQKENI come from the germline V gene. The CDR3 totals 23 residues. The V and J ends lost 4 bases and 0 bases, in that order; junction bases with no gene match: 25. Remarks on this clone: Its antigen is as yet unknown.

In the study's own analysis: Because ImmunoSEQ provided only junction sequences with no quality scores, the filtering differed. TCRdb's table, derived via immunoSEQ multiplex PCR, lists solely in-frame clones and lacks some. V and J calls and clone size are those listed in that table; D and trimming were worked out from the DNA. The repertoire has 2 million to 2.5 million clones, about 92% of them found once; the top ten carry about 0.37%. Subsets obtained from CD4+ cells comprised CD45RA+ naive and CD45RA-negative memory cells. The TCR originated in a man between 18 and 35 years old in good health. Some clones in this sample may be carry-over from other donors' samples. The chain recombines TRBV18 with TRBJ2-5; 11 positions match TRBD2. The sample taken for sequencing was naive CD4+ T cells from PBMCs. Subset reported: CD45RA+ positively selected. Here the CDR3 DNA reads TGTGCCAGCTCACTCCTCGGACAGGCCCCGGGACTAGCGGCTAGTAACCACCAAGAGACCCAGTACTTC. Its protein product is CASSLLGQAPGLAASNHQETQYF.